The 16 T cell receptor beta chains listed next were all sequenced from one sample in a study of blood T cell repertoires in COVID-19. Profiling relied on immunoSEQ multiplex PCR, and the TCRdb table lists in-frame clones only, not all of them. The sample yields approximately 110,000 clones, 85% seen once. The source material was peripheral blood. These receptor sequences come from a human donor in a cohort sampled during active COVID-19.

V usage is TRBV29-1 and J usage is TRBJ1-2; 10 nucleotides match TRBD1. The CDR3 covers 13 residues. Germline trimming cut 7 bases from V and 7 bases from J; bases unmatched to any gene: 9. The germline V gene encodes CDR1 SQVTM and CDR2 ANQGSEA. CDR3 region: CSAPWDRGIGYTF. For the CDR3, the DNA is TGCAGCGCACCCTGGGACAGGGGTATTGGCTACACCTTC.

This rearrangement joins TRBV5-1 to TRBJ2-1; 8 positions match TRBD1. V lost 4 bases to trimming and J lost 3 bases; unmatched junction nucleotides: 3. The germline CDR1 and CDR2 sequences are SGHRS and YFSETQ. This CDR3 comprises 14 residues. The CDR3 nucleotides are TGCGCCAGCAGCATGGGACAGGACTACAATGAGCAGTTCTTC. This encodes CASSMGQDYNEQFF.

J is TRBJ1-4 and V is TRBV6-2 or TRBV6-3; 7 positions match TRBD1. With 5 bases clipped from V and 0 bases from J, the junction kept 9 bases outside the gene matches. The CDR3 length is 17 residues. Germline V gene lookup returns CDR1 MNHEY and CDR2 SVGEGT. The CDR3 is CASSTPGQTATNEKLFF. DNA for the CDR3: TGTGCCAGCAGTACGCCGGGACAGACTGCAACTAATGAAAAACTGTTTTTT.

The V gene is TRBV5-4, the J gene TRBJ2-3; maybe TRBD2 (5 bases). The ends were cut back, 4 bases at V and 3 bases at J, with 6 bases in the middle. Germline lookup yields CDR1 SGHNT and CDR2 YYREEE (reference sequence). This CDR3 has 12 residues. In DNA form, the CDR3 reads TGTGCCAGCAGCCCGGGGACAGATACGCAGTATTTT. Its protein is CASSPGTDTQYF.

The DNA of the CDR3 is TGTGCCAGCAGTGAATGGGACGGGACCCCCAGGGGCATTCAGTACTTC. Its protein product is CASSEWDGTPRGIQYF. This chain uses TRBV6-1 with TRBJ2-4; maybe TRBD1 (6 bases). V gave up 2 bases and J gave up 9 bases, with 20 bases separating them. Germline values: CDR1 MNHNS, CDR2 SASEGT. CDR3 size: 16 residues.

The rearrangement uses TRBV12-3 or TRBV12-4 and TRBJ2-1, with 7 bases aligning to TRBD2. The length of the CDR3 is 13 residues. Trimming removed 7 bases from V and 9 bases from J; junction bases left unmatched: 9. In DNA, the CDR3 is TGTGCCAGCACCTCTAGCGGCACTACTGAGCAGTTCTTC. Translation: CASTSSGTTEQFF.

The chain links TRBV27 to TRBJ2-2; D might be TRBD1 (6 bases). V was cut by 6 bases and J by 2 bases, with 10 bases left in between. The CDR3 length is 14 residues. Germline CDR1 is MNHEY and CDR2 is SMNVEV (reference sequence). CDR3: CASREDSNTGELFF. For the CDR3, the DNA is TGTGCCAGCAGGGAGGACAGTAACACCGGGGAGCTGTTTTTT.

V is TRBV10-3 and J is TRBJ2-7; tentative D call: TRBD2 (6 bases). V dropped 2 bases and J dropped 6 bases, with 23 bases sitting between them. CDR3 length: 17 residues. CDR1 ENHRY and CDR2 SYGVKD come from the germline V gene. The CDR3: CAISEPYMSRGRAEQYF. As DNA, the CDR3 is TGTGCCATCAGTGAGCCCTACATGTCGCGGGGTCGGGCCGAGCAGTACTTC.

The chain has TRBV9 and TRBJ1-2, with 8 bases that match TRBD1. With V trimmed by 4 bases and J by 6 bases, 5 bases remained unmatched. The CDR3 has 13 residues. The germline V gene has CDR1 SGDLS and CDR2 YYNGEE. The chain's CDR3 is CASSPWTGNGYTF. For the CDR3, the DNA is TGTGCCAGCAGCCCTTGGACAGGGAATGGCTACACCTTC.

The chain uses TRBV19 and TRBJ1-2; D is perhaps TRBD1 (5 bases). The V gene's germline CDR1 is LNHDA and CDR2 SQIVND (reference sequence). CDR3 length: 15 amino acids. Trimming pared 3 bases from V and 4 bases from J, leaving 15 bases between. The CDR3 nucleotides read TGTGCCAGTAGTATCTCCAGGGATTTAGGCTATGGCTACACCTTC. Protein sequence: CASSISRDLGYGYTF.

This chain uses TRBV6-1 with TRBJ2-7, with D possibly being TRBD2 (5 bases). Per the germline V gene, CDR1 is MNHNS and CDR2 is SASEGT. The CDR3 consists of 15 residues. V lost 2 bases and J lost 2, with 13 bases in between. Here the CDR3 DNA reads TGTGCCAGCAGTGAACGAACAGCGGAAGCCTACGAGCAGTACTTC. Translation: CASSERTAEAYEQYF.

The rearrangement joins TRBV2 to TRBJ2-5; 8 bases agree with TRBD1. The length of the CDR3 is 13 residues. J gave up 5 bases and V 6 bases, and 5 bases lay outside the gene matches. From germline, CDR1 is SNHLY and CDR2 FYNNEI. The CDR3 DNA reads TGTGCCAGCAGGGGACAGGCGGGGGAGACCCAGTACTTC. As protein: CASRGQAGETQYF.

The V and J genes are TRBV19 and TRBJ1-5; D not certain. This CDR3 spans 13 amino acids. The V end lost 5 bases, the J end lost 9 bases, and 14 bases lay between the germline ends. CDR1 and CDR2 from the germline V gene are LNHDA and SQIVND (reference sequence). CDR3 in DNA: TGTGCCAGTAGTGTTCAGGCCTTCAGGCCCCAGCATTTT. It specifies CASSVQAFRPQHF.

This chain joins TRBV2 and TRBJ1-1, with TRBD1 matching 7 bases. CDR3 length: 14 amino acids. J gave up 2 bases and V 7 bases, and 7 bases lay outside the gene matches. Per germline, CDR1 SNHLY and CDR2 FYNNEI. CDR3: CASTGRQGNTEAFF. The CDR3 nucleotides read TGTGCCAGCACGGGGCGACAGGGAAACACTGAAGCTTTCTTT.

The V and J genes are TRBV6-5 and TRBJ2-1, with TRBD1 as a possible D gene (5 bases). Looked up from germline, CDR1 is MNHEY and CDR2 is SVGAGI. The CDR3 loop spans 15 amino acids. The germline V and J ends were trimmed by 5 bases and 2 bases, with 13 bases remaining between them. CDR3 amino acids: CASSPRQSTYNEQFF. DNA for the CDR3: TGTGCCAGCAGTCCCAGACAGTCTACCTACAATGAGCAGTTCTTC.

The chain carries TRBV6-6 and TRBJ1-1; perhaps TRBD1 as D (6 bases). With 2 bases removed from V and 3 bases from J, the gap between germline ends came to 10 bases. The germline V gene has CDR1 MNHNY and CDR2 SVGAGI (reference sequence). This CDR3 comprises 14 residues. In DNA, the CDR3 is TGTGCCAGCAGTTACCACAGGGTCGACACTGAAGCTTTCTTT. It translates to CASSYHRVDTEAFF.